The 8 T cell receptor beta chains below were found in one sample sequenced in a study of cytomegalovirus exposure and HLA in healthy donors. The repertoire was sequenced with immunoSEQ multiplex PCR; TCRdb's copy has only in-frame clones and lacks some. The data contain about 140,000 clones, about 88% of them singletons. Material: PBMCs. The receptors derive from a young man in good health and CMV-seropositive.

This chain joins TRBV10-3 and TRBJ1-5, with TRBD1 matching 7 bases. The CDR3 is 14 amino acids. With 5 bases clipped from V and 4 bases from J, the junction kept 5 bases outside the gene matches. The germline V gene encodes CDR1 ENHRY and CDR2 SYGVKD. The CDR3 is CAISSGTENQPQHF. DNA of the CDR3: TGTGCCATCAGTTCCGGGACAGAGAATCAGCCCCAGCATTTT.

V gene TRBV7-7 combines with J gene TRBJ2-7, with 9 positions matching TRBD2. There are 15 residues in the CDR3. Germline V gene sequence: CDR1 SSHAT, CDR2 FNYEAQ (reference sequence). With 5 bases clipped from V and 5 bases from J, the junction kept 10 bases outside the gene matches. CDR3 in amino acids: CASSPGAGGQDEQYF. In DNA, the CDR3 is TGTGCCAGCAGCCCGGGTGCGGGGGGGCAGGACGAGCAGTACTTC. Based on the CDR3 plus reference TRBV7-7 and TRBJ2-7, the full variable domain is GAGVSQSPRYKVTKRGQDVTLRCDPISSHATLYWYQQALGQGPEFLTYFNYEAQPDKSGLPSDRFSAERPEGSISTLTIQRTEQRDSAMYRCASSPGAGGQDEQYFGPGTRLTVT.

This clone was recorded once. Written as DNA, the CDR3 is TGCAGCGCAACCCCGGGGGGTCGGGGCGGGGAGCTGTTTTTT. As protein: CSATPGGRGGELFF. V gene TRBV29-1 combines with J gene TRBJ2-2; 7 positions agree with TRBD2. Germline V gene lookup returns CDR1 SQVTM and CDR2 ANQGSEA. The J segment lost 7 bases and the V segment lost 7 bases, leaving 12 bases of the junction unmatched. This CDR3 comprises 14 residues.

This chain connects TRBV7-6 to TRBJ1-5; maybe TRBD1 (5 bases). The CDR3 is 13 residues long. Looked up from germline, CDR1 is SGHVS and CDR2 is FNYEAQ. V shed 6 bases and J shed 7 bases, with 13 bases lying between them. The CDR3 here is CASSTQGGQPQHF. Written as DNA, the CDR3 is TGTGCCAGCAGTACCCAGGGAGGGCAGCCCCAGCATTTT.

The gene calls are TRBV5-6 and TRBJ1-6; D gene unclear. This CDR3 is 15 amino acids long. With 1 base removed from V and 5 bases from J, the gap between germline ends came to 10 bases. Looked up from germline, CDR1 is SGHDT and CDR2 is YYEEEE. CDR3 residues: CASSLLQLDNSPLHF. As DNA, the CDR3 is TGTGCCAGCAGCTTGTTACAGCTGGATAATTCACCCCTCCACTTT.

The chain is built from TRBV10-1 and TRBJ1-5, with 8 bases lining up with TRBD1. The CDR3 loop spans 18 amino acids. The germline V gene encodes CDR1 WNHNN and CDR2 SYGVQD (reference sequence). V lost 7 bases and J lost 0; bases outside the gene matches: 14. This CDR3 reads CASIPNGQGPYSNQPQHF. The CDR3 DNA reads TGCGCCAGCATCCCTAACGGACAGGGCCCTTATAGCAATCAGCCCCAGCATTTT.

The chain employs TRBV7-7 and TRBJ2-3; 9 positions match TRBD1. The CDR3 contains 15 residues. V lost 8 bases, J lost 1 base, and 7 bases stayed unmatched. The germline V gene encodes CDR1 SSHAT and CDR2 FNYEAQ (reference sequence). The CDR3 bases are TGTGCCAGCCAGACGGGACAGGGTTGCACAGATACGCAGTATTTT. Encoded protein: CASQTGQGCTDTQYF.

The chain links TRBV11-2 to TRBJ2-1; 11 nucleotides match TRBD2. V dropped 1 base and J dropped 10; count of bases not matched to a gene: 3. CDR1 is SGHAT and CDR2 is FQNNGV in the germline V gene. The CDR3 has 14 amino acids. The chain's CDR3 is CASSLGASGGEQFF. The CDR3 nucleotides are TGTGCCAGCAGCTTAGGAGCTAGCGGGGGGGAGCAGTTCTTC.